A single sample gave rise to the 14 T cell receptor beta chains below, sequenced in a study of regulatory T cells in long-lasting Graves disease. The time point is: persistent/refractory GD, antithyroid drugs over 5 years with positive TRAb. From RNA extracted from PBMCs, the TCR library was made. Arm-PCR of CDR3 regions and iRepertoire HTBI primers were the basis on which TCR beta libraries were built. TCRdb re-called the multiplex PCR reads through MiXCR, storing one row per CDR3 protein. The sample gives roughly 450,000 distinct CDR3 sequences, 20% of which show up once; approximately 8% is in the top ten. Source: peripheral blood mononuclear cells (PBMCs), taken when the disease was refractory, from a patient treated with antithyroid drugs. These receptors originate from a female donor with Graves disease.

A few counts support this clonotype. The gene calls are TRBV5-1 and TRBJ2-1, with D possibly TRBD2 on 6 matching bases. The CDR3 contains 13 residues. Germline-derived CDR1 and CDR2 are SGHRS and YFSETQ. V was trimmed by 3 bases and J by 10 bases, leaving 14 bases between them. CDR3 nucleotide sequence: TGCGCCAGCAGCTGGGGGACTGACATGGAGCAGTTCTTC. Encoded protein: CASSWGTDMEQFF.

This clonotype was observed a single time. CDR3 protein: CASSHSREWGNEQFF. CDR3 nucleotides: TGTGCCAGCAGCCACAGTCGGGAGTGGGGCAATGAGCAGTTCTTC. V is TRBV27 and J is TRBJ2-1; tentatively, D is TRBD2 (6 bases). The CDR3 contains 15 residues. Germline V gene sequence: CDR1 MNHEY, CDR2 SMNVEV (reference sequence). V was shortened by 6 bases and J by 6 bases, with 18 bases between the two germline ends.

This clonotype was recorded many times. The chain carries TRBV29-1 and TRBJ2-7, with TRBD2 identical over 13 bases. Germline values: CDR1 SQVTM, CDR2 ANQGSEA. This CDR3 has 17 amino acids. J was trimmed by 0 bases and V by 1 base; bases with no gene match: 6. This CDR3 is CSVEGLAGGRSSYEQYF. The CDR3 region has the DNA TGCAGCGTTGAAGGACTAGCGGGAGGTCGCAGCTCCTACGAGCAGTACTTC.

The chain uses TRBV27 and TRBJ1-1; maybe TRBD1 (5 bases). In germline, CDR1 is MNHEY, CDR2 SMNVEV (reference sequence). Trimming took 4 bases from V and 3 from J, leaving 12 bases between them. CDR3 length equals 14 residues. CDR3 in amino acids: CASSSYGGDTEAFF. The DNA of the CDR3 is TGTGCCAGCAGTTCATATGGGGGGGACACTGAAGCTTTCTTT.

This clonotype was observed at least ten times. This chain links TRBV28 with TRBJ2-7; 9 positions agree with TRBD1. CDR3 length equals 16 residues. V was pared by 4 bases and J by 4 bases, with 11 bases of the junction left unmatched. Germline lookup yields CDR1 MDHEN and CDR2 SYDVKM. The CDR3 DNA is TGTGCCAGCAGTTCTGAAACGGACAGGGGACCGTACGAGCAGTACTTC. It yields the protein CASSSETDRGPYEQYF.

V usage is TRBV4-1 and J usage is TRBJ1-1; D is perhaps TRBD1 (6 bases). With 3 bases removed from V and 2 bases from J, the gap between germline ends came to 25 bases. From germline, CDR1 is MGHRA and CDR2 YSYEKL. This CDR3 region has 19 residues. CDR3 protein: CASSHPDEEMGAGNTEAFF. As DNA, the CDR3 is TGCGCCAGCAGCCATCCCGACGAGGAAATGGGGGCAGGAAACACTGAAGCTTTCTTT.

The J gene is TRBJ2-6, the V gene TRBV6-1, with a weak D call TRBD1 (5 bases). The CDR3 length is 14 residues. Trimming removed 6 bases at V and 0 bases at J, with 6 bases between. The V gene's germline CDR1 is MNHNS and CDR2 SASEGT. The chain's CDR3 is CASRTGSGANVLTF. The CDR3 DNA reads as TGTGCCAGCAGAACAGGCTCTGGGGCCAACGTCCTGACTTTC.

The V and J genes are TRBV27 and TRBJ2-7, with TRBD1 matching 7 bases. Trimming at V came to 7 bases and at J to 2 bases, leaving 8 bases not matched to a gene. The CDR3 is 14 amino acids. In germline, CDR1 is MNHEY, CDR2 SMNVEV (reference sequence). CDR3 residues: CASTPLDRAYEQYF. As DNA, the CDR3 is TGTGCCAGCACCCCCTTAGACAGGGCCTACGAGCAGTACTTC.

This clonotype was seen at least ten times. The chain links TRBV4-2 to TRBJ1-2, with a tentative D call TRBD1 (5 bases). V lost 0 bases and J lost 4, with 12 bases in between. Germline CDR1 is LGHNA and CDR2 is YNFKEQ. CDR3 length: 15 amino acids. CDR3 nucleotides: TGTGCCAGCAGCCAAGATTACGGGGCTTTCTATGGCTACACCTTC. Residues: CASSQDYGAFYGYTF.

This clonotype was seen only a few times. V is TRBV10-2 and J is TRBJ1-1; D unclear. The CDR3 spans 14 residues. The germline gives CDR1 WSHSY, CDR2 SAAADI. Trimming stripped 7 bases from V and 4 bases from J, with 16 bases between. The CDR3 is CASTQTPGVTEAFF. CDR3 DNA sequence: TGCGCCAGCACCCAGACCCCGGGTGTCACTGAAGCTTTCTTT.

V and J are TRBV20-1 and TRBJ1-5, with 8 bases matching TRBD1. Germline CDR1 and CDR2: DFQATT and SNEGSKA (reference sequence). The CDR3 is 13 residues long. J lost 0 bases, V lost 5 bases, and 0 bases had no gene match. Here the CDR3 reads CSAGQGSNQPQHF. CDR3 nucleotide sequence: TGCAGTGCTGGACAGGGTAGCAATCAGCCCCAGCATTTT.

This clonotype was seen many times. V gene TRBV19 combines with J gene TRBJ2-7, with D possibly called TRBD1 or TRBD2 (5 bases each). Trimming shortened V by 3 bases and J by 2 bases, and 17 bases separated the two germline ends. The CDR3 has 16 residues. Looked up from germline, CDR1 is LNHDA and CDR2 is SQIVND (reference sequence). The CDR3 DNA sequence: TGTGCCAGTAGTATTGAGTCGGGGCTAGCAGCCTACGAGCAGTACTTC. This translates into CASSIESGLAAYEQYF.

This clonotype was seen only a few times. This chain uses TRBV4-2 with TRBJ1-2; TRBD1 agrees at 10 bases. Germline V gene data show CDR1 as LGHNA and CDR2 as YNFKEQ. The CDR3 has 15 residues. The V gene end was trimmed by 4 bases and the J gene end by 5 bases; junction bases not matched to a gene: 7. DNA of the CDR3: TGTGCCAGCAGCCGACGACCGGGACAGGGGTATGGCTACACCTTC. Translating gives CASSRRPGQGYGYTF.

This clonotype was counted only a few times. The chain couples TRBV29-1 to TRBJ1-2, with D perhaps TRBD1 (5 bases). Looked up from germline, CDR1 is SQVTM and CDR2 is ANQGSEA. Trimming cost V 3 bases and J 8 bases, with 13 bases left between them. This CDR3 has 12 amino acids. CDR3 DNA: TGCAGCGTTGATATCGGGGCGCTGGGCTACACCTTC. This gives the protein CSVDIGALGYTF.